What follows are 12 T cell receptor beta chains derived from one specimen sequenced in a study of blood T cell repertoires in COVID-19. Using immunoSEQ multiplex PCR, the repertoire was profiled, and TCRdb retains in-frame clones only, with some absent. Among 250,000 to 350,000 clones, about nine tenths were seen once, and the ten largest hold roughly 2%. The specimen sequenced was peripheral blood. The receptors were gathered from a woman in her fifties or sixties who had recovered from COVID-19.

Only a few counts were recorded for this clone. The chain employs TRBV14 and TRBJ2-1, with D maybe TRBD1 (5 bases). Trimming removed 1 base from V and 6 bases from J, with 7 bases in between. Per the germline V gene, CDR1 is SGHDN and CDR2 is FVKESK. The CDR3 runs 13 residues. CDR3 coding DNA: TGTGCCAGCAGCCAAGCAGGGTTCAATGAGCAGTTCTTC. Protein sequence: CASSQAGFNEQFF.

The CDR3 DNA is TGTGCCAGCAGCCAAGATCCCGGACAGGGAAACACTGAAGCTTTCTTT. Protein sequence: CASSQDPGQGNTEAFF. The chain couples TRBV4-2 to TRBJ1-1; 8 nucleotides match TRBD1. CDR1 LGHNA and CDR2 YNFKEQ come from the germline V gene. This CDR3 has 16 residues. After removal of 0 bases from V and 2 bases from J, the junction contained 5 bases not matched to a gene.

V usage is TRBV3-1 (or the pseudogene TRBV3-2) and J usage is TRBJ1-1, with D possibly being TRBD1 (5 bases). Deletions cut 4 bases from V and 1 base from J, with 13 bases between. Germline V CDR1 and CDR2: LGHDT, YNNKEL (reference sequence). The CDR3 sequence is 15 residues long. The CDR3 DNA sequence: TGTGCCAGCAGCCGAGACAGAGGAAGGAACACTGAAGCTTTCTTT. Translated, it gives CASSRDRGRNTEAFF.

The rearrangement joins TRBV27 to TRBJ1-4; TRBD1 agrees at 8 bases. Per germline, CDR1 MNHEY and CDR2 SMNVEV (reference sequence). This CDR3 has 15 residues. The ends lost 8 bases at V and 6 bases at J; junction bases unmatched: 11. CDR3 residues: CASGADRGGDEKLFF. The CDR3 DNA reads TGTGCCAGCGGGGCCGACAGGGGTGGGGATGAAAAACTGTTTTTT.

This chain joins TRBV18 and TRBJ2-3; 10 bases are shared with TRBD1. The CDR3 contains 15 residues. Germline V gives CDR1 KGHSH, CDR2 LQKENI. The trim removed 3 bases at V and 4 bases at J, leaving 4 bases unmatched. The CDR3 DNA follows: TGTGCCAGCTCACCGGGGACAGGGGTATCAGATACGCAGTATTTT. This translates into CASSPGTGVSDTQYF.

The chain links TRBV7-2 to TRBJ1-1; TRBD1 is a possible D gene (5 bases). Germline V CDR1 and CDR2: SGHTA, FQGNSA. The CDR3 contains 14 residues. The V and J ends lost 3 bases and 5 bases respectively, with 13 bases between them. The CDR3 sequence is CASSFGAGGTEAFF. The DNA of the CDR3 is TGTGCCAGCAGCTTTGGGGCCGGCGGTACTGAAGCTTTCTTT.

V and J are TRBV6-5 and TRBJ1-1; TRBD1 matches 8 bases. The germline gives CDR1 MNHEY, CDR2 SVGAGI. The CDR3 is made up of 14 amino acids. V lost 5 bases and J lost 3; bases outside the gene matches: 5. DNA of the CDR3: TGTGCCAGCAGTCCACCGGGACAGGACACTGAAGCTTTCTTT. Residues: CASSPPGQDTEAFF.

V usage is TRBV30 and J usage is TRBJ1-1; D remains ambiguous. The germline V and J ends were trimmed by 0 bases and 2 bases, with 7 bases remaining between them. Germline V gene sequence: CDR1 GTSNPN, CDR2 SVGIG (reference sequence). The CDR3 spans 13 residues. The CDR3 here is CAWSVERNTEAFF. The CDR3 region has the DNA TGTGCCTGGAGTGTGGAGAGAAACACTGAAGCTTTCTTT.

The rearrangement joins TRBV9 to TRBJ2-3; D not certain. CDR1 and CDR2 from the germline V gene are SGDLS and YYNGEE. This CDR3 has 12 residues. V gave up 0 bases and J gave up 6 bases, with 5 bases separating them. The CDR3 sequence is CASSVGDDTQYF. CDR3 nucleotides: TGTGCCAGCAGCGTAGGAGATGATACGCAGTATTTT.

This clone occurred once. The chain links TRBV6-2 or TRBV6-3 to TRBJ2-3, with 9 bases lining up with TRBD2. Unmatched junction bases numbered 11, after V lost 2 bases and J lost 2 bases. Germline CDR1 and CDR2: MNHEY and SVGEGT. CDR3 length equals 18 residues. The CDR3 protein is CASSYSAGGLTYTDTQYF. CDR3 bases: TGTGCCAGCAGTTACAGCGCGGGGGGGCTTACTTACACAGATACGCAGTATTTT.

The J gene is TRBJ1-5, the V gene TRBV6-6; 7 positions agree with TRBD1. CDR3 length: 16 residues. Trimming removed 0 bases from V and 4 bases from J; junction bases left unmatched: 6. Germline V lookup: CDR1 MNHNY, CDR2 SVGAGI (reference sequence). CDR3 nucleotides: TGTGCCAGCAGTTACTCAGAGGGGGCGATGAATCAGCCCCAGCATTTT. Translation gives CASSYSEGAMNQPQHF.

Points on this clone: Compared with germline, one end of the junction differs, possibly owing to a read error. The V and J genes are TRBV5-1 and TRBJ2-6, with 8 bases aligning to TRBD2. Germline V gene data show CDR1 as SGHRS and CDR2 as YFSETQ. The CDR3 covers 20 residues. CDR3 loop: CARSSLPRGGSNSGANVLTF. The CDR3, as DNA: TGCGCCCGCAGCTCGTTACCTCGGGGGGGGAGCAACTCTGGGGCCAACGTCCTGACTTTC.